Following are 24 T cell receptor beta chains from one sample sequenced in a study of cytomegalovirus exposure and HLA in healthy donors. The PCR employed 60 Vbeta primers together with 13 Jbeta primers. Assay used: immunoSEQ multiplex PCR; TCRdb lists only in-frame clones, some missing. Of 130,000 to 150,000 clones detected, around four fifths appear once; the ten largest clones hold roughly 10%. Sequenced material: PBMCs. All receptors come from a woman in her fifties or sixties in good health and CMV-seropositive.

This clone came up a few times. This rearrangement joins TRBV6-1 to TRBJ1-2, with 8 bases fitting TRBD1. The trim removed 5 bases at V and 7 bases at J, leaving 6 bases unmatched. Germline V gene sequence: CDR1 MNHNS, CDR2 SASEGT. The CDR3 covers 13 residues. The CDR3 reads CASSSDRAAGYTF. DNA of the CDR3: TGTGCCAGCAGTTCGGACAGGGCCGCTGGCTACACCTTC.

The gene calls are TRBV21-1 and TRBJ2-6; the D call of TRBD1 is as the table states it, not checked on the DNA. TRBV21-1 has pseudogene status. This CDR3 spans 18 amino acids. CDR3 bases: TGTGCCAGCAGCAAAGTAGGGACAGGGGACTCTGGGGCCAACGTCCTGACTTTC. Protein: CASSKVGTGDSGANVLTF.

This chain joins TRBV29-1 and TRBJ2-1; D may be TRBD1 (6 bases). The CDR3 has 16 amino acids. Trimming took 7 bases from V and 10 from J, leaving 29 bases between them. CDR1 and CDR2 (germline): SQVTM, ANQGSEA. CDR3 protein: CSGRDTFLGLPEEQFF. The CDR3 DNA follows: TGCAGCGGCCGGGACACGTTCCTTGGACTCCCGGAGGAGCAGTTCTTC.

V is TRBV7-6 and J is TRBJ2-5; TRBD1 agrees at 7 bases. Germline lookup yields CDR1 SGHVS and CDR2 FNYEAQ. With V trimmed by 5 bases and J by 1 base, 1 base remained unmatched. The CDR3 has 13 amino acids. Written as DNA, the CDR3 is TGTGCCAGCAGCCAGGGGGTCCAAGAGACCCAGTACTTC. Its translation is CASSQGVQETQYF.

This clone was counted only a few times. The V and J genes are TRBV4-3 and TRBJ2-3, with D unresolved. Germline loops: CDR1 LGHNA, CDR2 YSLEER. Trimming left V 5 bases short and J 1 base short, with 13 bases between. The CDR3 consists of 15 residues. Here the CDR3 DNA reads TGCGCCAGCAGCTTTAGACTTGGAGGCACAGATACGCAGTATTTT. This translates into CASSFRLGGTDTQYF.

The V call is TRBV25-1, the J call TRBJ1-2; TRBD1 is a possible D gene (5 bases). CDR3 length: 13 amino acids. V shed 4 bases and J shed 7 bases, with 13 bases lying between them. CDR1 and CDR2 (germline): MGHDK, SYGVNS. CDR3 coding DNA: TGTGCCAGCAGTGTGGGCGGCAGGGCTGGCTACACCTTC. This sequence encodes CASSVGGRAGYTF.

This clone came up a few times. The genes are TRBV6-1 and TRBJ2-6, with D perhaps TRBD2 (6 bases). The CDR3 loop spans 15 amino acids. Germline CDR1 reads MNHNS; CDR2 reads SASEGT. Trimming took 6 bases from V and 1 from J, leaving 10 bases between them. The CDR3: CASREGLSGANVLTF. CDR3 nucleotide sequence: TGTGCCAGCAGAGAGGGACTTTCTGGGGCCAACGTCCTGACTTTC.

The table lists this clone with a count of one. The chain uses TRBV29-1 and TRBJ1-2; weak D call: TRBD1 (5 bases). The CDR3 spans 12 residues. V was pared by 3 bases and J by 6 bases, with 11 bases between. CDR1 and CDR2 from the germline V gene are SQVTM and ANQGSEA. Here the CDR3 DNA reads TGCAGCGTTGAGGCCGGAGGGGATGGCTACACCTTC. Its translation is CSVEAGGDGYTF.

The chain has TRBV6-4 and TRBJ2-2, with D possibly matching TRBD1 (5 bases). The CDR3 is 16 amino acids. Germline V gene data show CDR1 as MRHNA and CDR2 as SNTAGT. V was pared by 1 base and J by 0 bases, with 9 bases between. The CDR3 coding sequence is TGTGCCAGCAGTGACTTCAGGACATCGAACACCGGGGAGCTGTTTTTT. Protein: CASSDFRTSNTGELFF.

V is TRBV4-1 and J is TRBJ2-7, with 7 bases that match TRBD2. CDR3 size: 16 residues. The V and J ends lost 0 bases and 4 bases, in that order; junction bases with no gene match: 9. CDR1 is MGHRA, CDR2 YSYEKL, per germline. CDR3 residues: CASSQDSSGIRYEQYF. The CDR3 bases are TGCGCCAGCAGCCAAGACTCTAGCGGAATCAGATACGAGCAGTACTTC.

V gene TRBV4-2 combines with J gene TRBJ2-2, with unresolved D. The V end was cut by 10 bases, the J end by 0 bases, with 9 bases between. CDR1 and CDR2 from the germline V gene are LGHNA and YNFKEQ. This CDR3 has 13 residues. This CDR3 is CATTGPNTGELFF. The CDR3 region has the DNA TGTGCCACAACGGGTCCGAACACCGGGGAGCTGTTTTTT.

The gene calls are TRBV30 and TRBJ2-7; 9 nucleotides align to TRBD1. The CDR3 runs to 12 residues. The V gene's germline CDR1 is GTSNPN and CDR2 SVGIG (reference sequence). J gave up 2 bases and V 5 bases, and 1 base lay outside the gene matches. The CDR3 DNA reads as TGTGCCTGGGGACAGGGGACCTACGAGCAGTACTTC. Protein: CAWGQGTYEQYF.

This chain links TRBV5-4 with TRBJ1-1; D may be TRBD1 (5 bases). Germline CDR1 SGHNT, CDR2 YYREEE (reference sequence). V shed 7 bases and J shed 6 bases, with 16 bases lying between them. The CDR3 is made up of 13 amino acids. The CDR3 DNA is TGTGCCAGCTCTCATTCGGCGGGGGCTGAAGCTTTCTTT. Protein product: CASSHSAGAEAFF.

The V call is TRBV4-2, the J call TRBJ2-5; tentative D call: TRBD2 (7 bases). There are 14 residues in the CDR3. Trimming removed 3 bases at V and 4 bases at J, with 12 bases between. Germline-derived CDR1 and CDR2 are LGHNA and YNFKEQ. The DNA of the CDR3 is TGTGCCAGCAGCCAGGGGAGGGGGGGAGAGACCCAGTACTTC. It translates to CASSQGRGGETQYF.

The chain combines TRBV7-9 with TRBJ2-1; 9 positions agree with TRBD2. The J segment lost 3 bases and the V segment lost 1 base, leaving 7 bases of the junction unmatched. The CDR3 consists of 17 residues. CDR1 and CDR2 from the germline V gene are SEHNR and FQNEAQ (reference sequence). CDR3 sequence: CASSLGASGTIYNEQFF. The CDR3 nucleotides are TGTGCCAGCAGCTTAGGGGCTAGCGGGACAATCTACAATGAGCAGTTCTTC.

V is TRBV15 and J is TRBJ2-3, with D perhaps TRBD1 (6 bases). CDR3 length equals 14 residues. V was clipped by 1 base and J by 4 bases, with 9 bases between them. Germline V gene data show CDR1 as LNHNV and CDR2 as YYDKDF (reference sequence). The CDR3 here is CATSRARGADTQYF. For the CDR3, the DNA is TGTGCCACCAGCAGAGCCAGGGGAGCAGATACGCAGTATTTT.

CDR3 region: CASSLVHRGTGELFF. DNA for the CDR3: TGTGCCAGCAGCCTCGTTCACCGGGGCACCGGGGAGCTGTTTTTT. The chain carries TRBV5-6 and TRBJ2-2; TRBD2 is a possible D gene (5 bases). This CDR3 contains 15 residues. Germline V CDR1 and CDR2: SGHDT, YYEEEE. V lost 4 bases and J lost 4, with 14 bases in between.

The chain carries TRBV7-8 and TRBJ2-2; D not resolved. In germline, CDR1 is SGHVS, CDR2 FQNEAQ. The V end lost 4 bases, the J end lost 5 bases, and 11 bases lay between the germline ends. The CDR3 has 14 residues. CDR3 sequence: CASSSLGQTGELFF. DNA for the CDR3: TGTGCCAGCAGCTCCCTTGGGCAAACCGGGGAGCTGTTTTTT.

A few counts support this clone. The chain combines TRBV5-1 with TRBJ2-1; 7 bases line up with TRBD1. The trim removed 5 bases at V and 4 bases at J, leaving 9 bases unmatched. The CDR3 contains 15 residues. Germline V gene sequence: CDR1 SGHRS, CDR2 YFSETQ. In nucleotides, the CDR3 is TGCGCCAGCAGGTTGACCGGGACAGATTACAATGAGCAGTTCTTC. This encodes CASRLTGTDYNEQFF.

The CDR3 loop is CASSSADTQYF. The CDR3 DNA reads as TGTGCCAGCAGTTCCGCAGATACGCAGTATTTT. The chain has TRBV27 and TRBJ2-3; D not certain. CDR1 MNHEY and CDR2 SMNVEV come from the germline V gene (reference sequence). The CDR3 length is 11 residues. Trimming pared 4 bases from V and 4 bases from J, leaving 3 bases between.

CDR3 residues: CASSQAGAGVTEAFF. CDR3 DNA: TGCGCCAGCAGCCAAGCAGGGGCCGGGGTCACTGAAGCTTTCTTT. The gene calls are TRBV4-3 and TRBJ1-1; TRBD1 might be the D (6 bases). Germline CDR1 LGHNA, CDR2 YSLEER. V lost 1 base and J lost 4, with 13 bases in between. CDR3 size: 15 residues.

V is TRBV7-2 and J is TRBJ2-3; TRBD2 is a possible D gene (6 bases). The CDR3 is 15 residues long. V lost 1 base and J 2 bases, leaving 10 bases between the germline ends. Per the germline V gene, CDR1 is SGHTA and CDR2 is FQGNSA. The CDR3 bases are TGTGCCAGCAGCTTAGGCCGCGGGGTCACAGATACGCAGTATTTT. Residues: CASSLGRGVTDTQYF. The full variable domain, rest sourced from reference TRBV7-2 and TRBJ2-3, is GAGVSQSPSNKVTEKGKDVELRCDPISGHTALYWYRQSLGQGLEFLIYFQGNSAPDKSGLPSDRFSAERTGGSVSTLTIQRTQQEDSAVYLCASSLGRGVTDTQYFGPGTRLTVL.

The gene calls are TRBV27 and TRBJ1-2; D is uncertain. The V end lost 2 bases, the J end lost 4 bases, and 11 bases lay between the germline ends. CDR3 length: 14 amino acids. The V gene's germline CDR1 is MNHEY and CDR2 SMNVEV (reference sequence). CDR3 nucleotide sequence: TGTGCCAGCAGTTTAATGCAGGAAGGCTATGGCTACACCTTC. The encoded protein is CASSLMQEGYGYTF.

J is TRBJ2-1 and V is TRBV11-3, with D possibly being TRBD2 (7 bases). Germline CDR1 SGHNT, CDR2 YENEEA. Trimming removed 0 bases at V and 8 bases at J, with 17 bases between. The CDR3 contains 16 residues. The CDR3 reads CASSLDTGGPRDEQFF. CDR3 nucleotides: TGTGCCAGCAGCTTAGACACCGGGGGGCCTAGGGATGAGCAGTTCTTC.